This paragraph reports one T cell receptor (beta chain). Its matching antigen is unknown. The sort gate was single viable CD3+CD4+CD8-CD45RO+ cells for memory CD4+ T cells. Measured with immunoSEQ multiplex PCR; TCRdb has only the in-frame clones, and not every one. Of tens of thousands of clones in the sample, over 65% were seen once. The data are from a study of memory CD4+ T cells and cytomegalovirus serostatus. In germline, CDR1 is ENHRY, CDR2 SYGVKD. This CDR3 has 14 amino acids. Germline trimming cut 2 bases from V and 5 bases from J; bases unmatched to any gene: 5. Study-wide points: Each of approximately 63 CMV-associated TCRbeta sequences occurred in one to five individuals.

The rearrangement uses TRBV10-3 and TRBJ2-5; 7 bases align to TRBD1. The sequence derives from an adult in good health and CMV-seronegative. The sample taken for sequencing was memory CD4+ T cells from blood. CDR3 nucleotide sequence: TGTGCCATCAGTGAGGGGGACAGTCGGGAGACCCAGTACTTC. Translated, it gives CAISEGDSRETQYF.